The 27 T cell receptor beta chains in this list originate from one sample, sequenced in a study of cytomegalovirus exposure and HLA in healthy donors (dated by TCRdb to about 2017). Libraries were constructed by the immunoSEQ multiplex PCR assay. The multiplex PCR relied on a mix of 60 forward primers for TCR Vbeta segments and 13 reverse primers for TCR Jbeta segments. The source is immuneACCESS, and TCRdb retained only in-frame sequences with V and J called. Part of the clones is not carried over; for the studies checked, unresolved V genes explain less than half of this, and the remainder is unexplained. The sample profile shows around 58,000 clones; more than 60% of them were found once. Roughly 5.1% of the sample is taken by the ten largest. The specimen sequenced was PBMCs. Source of these receptors: a male donor in good health and CMV-seropositive.

This chain links TRBV30 with TRBJ1-2, with 7 bases lining up with TRBD1. The CDR3 has 14 amino acids. The germline V gene has CDR1 GTSNPN and CDR2 SVGIG (reference sequence). The V and J ends lost 4 bases and 4 bases, in that order; junction bases with no gene match: 9. The CDR3 DNA is TGTGCCTGGACGAAACAGGGGACTAGCTATGGCTACACCTTC. Translating gives CAWTKQGTSYGYTF.

The J gene is TRBJ2-7, the V gene TRBV19, with TRBD1 identical over 10 bases. CDR1 LNHDA and CDR2 SQIVND come from the germline V gene (reference sequence). V dropped 6 bases and J dropped 1; count of bases not matched to a gene: 6. CDR3 length equals 15 residues. DNA of the CDR3: TGTGCCAGTAGACAGGACAGGGGGGGATCCTACGAGCAGTACTTC. Protein sequence: CASRQDRGGSYEQYF. Combining the CDR3 with reference TRBV19 and TRBJ2-7 gives the whole variable domain DGGITQSPKYLFRKEGQNVTLSCEQNLNHDAMYWYRQDPGQGLRLIYYSQIVNDFQKGDIAEGYSVSREKKESFPLTVTSAQKNPTAFYLCASRQDRGGSYEQYFGPGTRLTVT.

The V and J genes are TRBV4-1 and TRBJ1-2, with D tentatively TRBD1 (6 bases). The CDR3 loop spans 14 amino acids. Germline assignment: CDR1 MGHRA and CDR2 YSYEKL. The V end was cut by 4 bases, the J end by 1 base, with 10 bases between. Written as DNA, the CDR3 is TGCGCCAGCAGCCTTAGGGACAATAACTATGGCTACACCTTC. Protein sequence: CASSLRDNNYGYTF.

The chain is built from TRBV5-1 and TRBJ2-5; D remains unclear. The V gene's germline CDR1 is SGHRS and CDR2 YFSETQ. The CDR3 has 14 residues. V lost 4 bases and J 0 bases, leaving 10 bases between the germline ends. The CDR3 spells CASSRDSNQETQYF. CDR3 DNA: TGCGCCAGCAGCCGAGACTCTAACCAAGAGACCCAGTACTTC.

This chain links TRBV4-2 with TRBJ2-2, with D tentatively TRBD2 (6 bases). CDR1 is LGHNA, CDR2 YNFKEQ, per germline. Trimming took 6 bases from V and 6 from J, leaving 11 bases between them. This CDR3 region has 13 residues. In DNA, the CDR3 is TGTGCCAGCAGGACCGCGGGGTCCGGGGAGCTGTTTTTT. The encoded protein is CASRTAGSGELFF.

V gene TRBV2 combines with J gene TRBJ2-4; 8 positions agree with TRBD2. The length of the CDR3 is 15 residues. Germline lookup yields CDR1 SNHLY and CDR2 FYNNEI. Trimming took 7 bases from V and 3 from J; bases not matched to a gene: 8. The CDR3 here is CASIEERGSKNIQYF. CDR3 sequence (DNA): TGTGCCAGCATAGAGGAGCGGGGGAGCAAAAACATTCAGTACTTC.

This clone was counted between two and nine times. The J gene is TRBJ2-7, the V gene TRBV30, with D maybe TRBD1 (5 bases). V was trimmed by 2 bases and J by 3 bases, leaving 11 bases between them. CDR1 is GTSNPN, CDR2 SVGIG, per germline (reference sequence). CDR3 length equals 13 residues. Written as DNA, the CDR3 is TGTGCCTGGAGTCCGACAGCCTTCTACGAGCAGTACTTC. It yields the protein CAWSPTAFYEQYF. The full variable domain, with the rest looked up from reference TRBV30 and TRBJ2-7, is SQTIHQWPATLVQPVGSPLSLECTVEGTSNPNLYWYRQAAGRGLQLLFYSVGIGQISSEVPQNLSASRPQDRQFILSSKKLLLSDSGFYLCAWSPTAFYEQYFGPGTRLTVT.

The chain couples TRBV5-6 to TRBJ2-3, with TRBD2 identical over 9 bases. The trim removed 4 bases at V and 4 bases at J, leaving 4 bases unmatched. The CDR3 sequence is 14 residues long. Germline assignment: CDR1 SGHDT and CDR2 YYEEEE. CDR3 in amino acids: CASSGSGGPDTQYF. The CDR3, as DNA: TGTGCCAGCAGCGGTAGCGGGGGTCCAGATACGCAGTATTTT.

CDR3 coding DNA: TGTGCCAGCAGGGACACGACAGCGAACACCGGGGAGCTGTTTTTT. This gives the protein CASRDTTANTGELFF. V and J are TRBV5-4 and TRBJ2-2; maybe TRBD1 (5 bases). Per the germline V gene, CDR1 is SGHNT and CDR2 is YYREEE (reference sequence). This CDR3 has 15 amino acids. V was pared by 5 bases and J by 0 bases, with 11 bases between.

This clone was observed once. The genes are TRBV9 and TRBJ1-2; 9 positions match TRBD1. Germline-derived CDR1 and CDR2 are SGDLS and YYNGEE. The CDR3 has 15 amino acids. V was pared by 4 bases and J by 8 bases, with 12 bases of the junction left unmatched. CDR3 sequence (DNA): TGTGCCAGCAGCTCACGGACAGGGGTGGATGACGGCTACACCTTC. It encodes CASSSRTGVDDGYTF.

The chain employs TRBV5-5 and TRBJ2-7, with TRBD1 identical over 7 bases. Trimming took 4 bases from V and 2 from J; bases not matched to a gene: 9. The CDR3 runs 15 residues. CDR1 and CDR2 (germline): SGHKS, YYEKEE (reference sequence). The CDR3 reads CASSLGTAVTYEQYF. The DNA for the CDR3 is TGTGCCAGCAGCCTAGGGACAGCCGTCACCTACGAGCAGTACTTC.

With regard to this clone: Other DNA variants within this sample encode the same CDR3. The CDR3: CASSLGALETQYF. In DNA form, the CDR3 reads TGTGCCAGCAGCTTAGGCGCGCTTGAGACCCAGTACTTC. V gene TRBV7-2 combines with J gene TRBJ2-5; D is unclear. Germline V gene data show CDR1 as SGHTA and CDR2 as FQGNSA. The CDR3 runs to 13 residues. Trimming removed 1 base from V and 5 bases from J, with 8 bases in between.

The chain is built from TRBV2 and TRBJ1-4; a weak D match, TRBD1 (5 bases). This CDR3 comprises 14 residues. The V end lost 5 bases, the J end lost 8 bases, and 15 bases lay between the germline ends. From germline, CDR1 is SNHLY and CDR2 FYNNEI. The CDR3 coding sequence is TGTGCCAGCAGTAGACAGCTGTTGGCAGAAAAACTGTTTTTT. Translating gives CASSRQLLAEKLFF.

This sequence joins TRBV14 and TRBJ2-7; TRBD1 matches at 7 bases. In germline, CDR1 is SGHDN, CDR2 FVKESK. V trimming: 3 bases; J trimming: 6 bases; junction bases outside the gene matches: 11. The CDR3 runs 15 residues. CDR3 nucleotides: TGTGCCAGCAGCCACTTGACCCAGGGGGTACGCGAGCAGTACTTC. This translates into CASSHLTQGVREQYF.

The rearrangement links TRBV19 to TRBJ1-2; D is possibly TRBD1 (5 bases). Germline assignment: CDR1 LNHDA and CDR2 SQIVND (reference sequence). Trimming removed 5 bases at V and 1 base at J, with 17 bases between. The CDR3 consists of 16 residues. The CDR3, as DNA: TGTGCCAGTAGTTCAAACCGACAGTTTGGTAACTATGGCTACACCTTC. This encodes CASSSNRQFGNYGYTF.

This chain connects TRBV30 to TRBJ2-2; D gene uncertain. V lost 0 bases, J lost 6 bases, and 11 bases lay in between. The V gene's germline CDR1 is GTSNPN and CDR2 SVGIG (reference sequence). The CDR3 consists of 14 residues. The chain's CDR3 is CAWSVGDLAGELFF. CDR3 DNA: TGTGCCTGGAGTGTAGGCGACTTAGCCGGGGAGCTGTTTTTT. Based on the CDR3 plus reference TRBV30 and TRBJ2-2, the full variable domain is SQTIHQWPATLVQPVGSPLSLECTVEGTSNPNLYWYRQAAGRGLQLLFYSVGIGQISSEVPQNLSASRPQDRQFILSSKKLLLSDSGFYLCAWSVGDLAGELFFGEGSRLTVL.

The CDR3 is CASSPEGTTYYNEQFF. CDR3 sequence (DNA): TGTGCCAGCAGCCCCGAAGGGACTACCTACTACAATGAGCAGTTCTTC. The V call is TRBV9, the J call TRBJ2-1; 7 bases fit TRBD2. This CDR3 has 16 amino acids. V shed 4 bases, J shed 3 bases, and the junction held 10 bases outside the gene matches. CDR1 and CDR2 (germline): SGDLS, YYNGEE.

The chain carries TRBV7-2 and TRBJ1-4; D remains unclear. Germline V CDR1 and CDR2: SGHTA, FQGNSA. There are 12 residues in the CDR3. V was pared by 1 base and J by 11 bases, with 8 bases between. CDR3 sequence: CASSLDLRKLFF. The CDR3 DNA reads TGTGCCAGCAGCTTAGACTTGAGGAAACTGTTTTTT. The entire variable domain, with the rest obtained from reference TRBV7-2 and TRBJ1-4, is as follows: GAGVSQSPSNKVTEKGKDVELRCDPISGHTALYWYRQSLGQGLEFLIYFQGNSAPDKSGLPSDRFSAERTGGSVSTLTIQRTQQEDSAVYLCASSLDLRKLFFGSGTQLSVL.

The chain uses TRBV4-2 and TRBJ1-5; D is unclear. The V end was cut by 0 bases, the J end by 2 bases, with 11 bases between. Germline V gene lookup returns CDR1 LGHNA and CDR2 YNFKEQ. The CDR3 has 16 residues. The CDR3 sequence is CASSQDWARGNQPQHF. For the CDR3, the DNA is TGTGCCAGCAGCCAAGATTGGGCTCGCGGCAATCAGCCCCAGCATTTT.

This clone was seen only once. This chain links TRBV6-5 with TRBJ2-7; D perhaps matches TRBD1 (6 bases). This CDR3 is built from 12 residues. Germline V gene data show CDR1 as MNHEY and CDR2 as SVGAGI. Trimming left V 11 bases short and J 4 bases short, with 15 bases between. CDR3 sequence reads: CASRDILYEQYF. DNA for the CDR3: TGTGCCTCACGGGACATCCTATACGAGCAGTACTTC.

The V gene is TRBV27, the J gene TRBJ2-7, with TRBD1 matching over 9 bases. After removal of 2 bases from V and 5 bases from J, the junction contained 7 bases not matched to a gene. Germline V gene sequence: CDR1 MNHEY, CDR2 SMNVEV (reference sequence). CDR3 length equals 15 residues. The CDR3 DNA reads as TGTGCCAGCAGTTTAATGGGACAGGGTTTACACGAGCAGTACTTC. Protein: CASSLMGQGLHEQYF.

The CDR3 nucleotides are TGTGCCAGCAGTTACCCCCGAGACAGGGAGATCTACGAGCAGTACTTC. Protein: CASSYPRDREIYEQYF. V gene TRBV6-5 combines with J gene TRBJ2-5, with 7 nucleotides matching TRBD1. The DNA end is a closer match to TRBJ2-7, so the J assignment may be wrong. Germline V CDR1 and CDR2: MNHEY, SVGAGI. The CDR3 extends over 16 amino acids.

In this sample, this clone turned up once. The chain is built from TRBV27 and TRBJ1-2, with 8 bases matching TRBD1. Losses at the gene ends were 0 bases for V and 1 base for J; bases not matched to a gene: 4. The germline gives CDR1 MNHEY, CDR2 SMNVEV (reference sequence). The CDR3 is 16 amino acids. CDR3 nucleotides: TGTGCCAGCAGTTTATCTACCAGGGGGCTTAACTATGGCTACACCTTC. Translated, it gives CASSLSTRGLNYGYTF.

V usage is TRBV10-1 and J usage is TRBJ2-6; 9 nucleotides agree with TRBD1. The CDR3 totals 18 residues. V lost 3 bases, J lost 0 bases, and 6 bases stayed unmatched. Germline assignment: CDR1 WNHNN and CDR2 SYGVQD (reference sequence). The CDR3 DNA follows: TGCGCCAGCAGTGACTACCGACAGGGGGGCTCTGGGGCCAACGTCCTGACTTTC. Protein product: CASSDYRQGGSGANVLTF.

The chain uses TRBV19 and TRBJ1-1, with D tentatively TRBD1 (5 bases). Germline V gene data show CDR1 as LNHDA and CDR2 as SQIVND (reference sequence). This CDR3 is 16 amino acids long. V lost 1 base to trimming and J lost 1 base, with 13 bases between them. CDR3 residues: CASSIGRGTSNTEAFF. In nucleotides, the CDR3 is TGTGCCAGTAGTATAGGCCGGGGGACCTCGAACACTGAAGCTTTCTTT.

This clone has a handful of counts. The V gene is TRBV28, the J gene TRBJ1-6; 7 bases agree with TRBD1. This CDR3 is 16 amino acids long. The V gene end was trimmed by 6 bases and the J gene end by 4 bases; junction bases not matched to a gene: 9. The germline V gene has CDR1 MDHEN and CDR2 SYDVKM. The CDR3 DNA follows: TGTGCCAGCAGACCCGCCTGGACAGGTTATAATTCACCCCTCCACTTT. Its translation is CASRPAWTGYNSPLHF.

V usage is TRBV7-2 and J usage is TRBJ2-7, with 9 bases fitting TRBD1. V was clipped by 5 bases and J by 2 bases; unmatched bases: 4. The CDR3 consists of 14 residues. From germline, CDR1 is SGHTA and CDR2 FQGNSA. In DNA, the CDR3 is TGTGCCAGCAGCGCGAGACAGGGGGCCTACGAGCAGTACTTC. It codes for CASSARQGAYEQYF.